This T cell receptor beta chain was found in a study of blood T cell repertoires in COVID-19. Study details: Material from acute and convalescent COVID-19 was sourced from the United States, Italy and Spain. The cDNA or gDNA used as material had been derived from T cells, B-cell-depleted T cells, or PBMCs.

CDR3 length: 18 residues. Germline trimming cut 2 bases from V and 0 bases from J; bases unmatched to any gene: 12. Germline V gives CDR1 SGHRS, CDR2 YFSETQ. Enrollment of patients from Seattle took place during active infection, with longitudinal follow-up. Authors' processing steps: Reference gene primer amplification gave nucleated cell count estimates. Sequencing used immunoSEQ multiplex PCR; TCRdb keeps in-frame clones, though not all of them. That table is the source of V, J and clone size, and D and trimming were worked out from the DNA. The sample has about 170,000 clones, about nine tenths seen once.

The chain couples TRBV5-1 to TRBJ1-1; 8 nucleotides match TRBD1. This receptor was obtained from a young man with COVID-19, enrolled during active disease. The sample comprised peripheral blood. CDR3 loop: CASSFGDRPWAMNTEAFF. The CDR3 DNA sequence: TGCGCCAGCAGCTTTGGGGACAGGCCATGGGCTATGAACACTGAAGCTTTCTTT.